Each of the 13 T cell receptor beta chains below was sequenced from the same sample in a study of CD8+ T cells in alopecia areata (dated by TCRdb to the late 2010s). The library came from the immunoSEQ multiplex PCR assay. RNA was extracted from all samples and reverse transcribed into cDNA, which served as template for TCR sequencing. TCRdb obtained this table from immuneACCESS and retained in-frame rearrangements with V and J assigned. These tables miss some clones; where compared with another copy, unresolved V genes account for less than half of the shortfall, and the remainder is unexplained. For this sample there are roughly 230,000 clones; roughly two fifths appear just once. In total, the top ten clones hold roughly 2.8% of the sample. Taken with the paper, the label for treatment or condition translates to: oral pan-JAK inhibitor, 5-10 mg twice daily. Material: CD4+ T cells sorted from blood, obtained between weeks 36 and 40, from a patient treated with tofacitinib. These receptors all stem from a human donor with alopecia areata.

The chain recombines TRBV30 with TRBJ2-5; the match to TRBD2 covers 9 bases. The CDR3 is 16 residues long. Germline CDR1 reads GTSNPN; CDR2 reads SVGIG (reference sequence). V lost 0 bases, J lost 4 bases, and 9 bases stayed unmatched. CDR3 DNA sequence: TGTGCCTGGAGTGTACGGGGTAGCGGGAGCCGAGAGACCCAGTACTTC. Translating gives CAWSVRGSGSRETQYF. The full variable domain, completed using reference TRBV30 and TRBJ2-5, is SQTIHQWPATLVQPVGSPLSLECTVEGTSNPNLYWYRQAAGRGLQLLFYSVGIGQISSEVPQNLSASRPQDRQFILSSKKLLLSDSGFYLCAWSVRGSGSRETQYFGPGTRLLVL.

J is TRBJ1-4 and V is TRBV7-2; 7 nucleotides line up with TRBD1. The CDR3 runs to 15 residues. CDR1 and CDR2 (germline): SGHTA, FQGNSA. V shed 5 bases and J 4 bases; nucleotides not matched to a gene: 7. CDR3 coding DNA: TGTGCCAGCAGCCCCCGACAGGGAGGTAATGAAAAACTGTTTTTT. It specifies CASSPRQGGNEKLFF.

The chain uses TRBV28 and TRBJ2-3; 7 bases align to TRBD2. The CDR3 is made up of 15 amino acids. V was clipped by 7 bases and J by 4 bases; unmatched bases: 11. Germline V gene sequence: CDR1 MDHEN, CDR2 SYDVKM. CDR3 protein: CASNSLAGVADTQYF. The CDR3 coding sequence is TGTGCCAGCAATTCTCTCGCGGGAGTAGCAGATACGCAGTATTTT.

In this sample, this clone turned up many times. This sequence joins TRBV28 and TRBJ2-2; weak D call: TRBD2 (6 bases). The CDR3 spans 17 residues. Germline assignment: CDR1 MDHEN and CDR2 SYDVKM. V shed 5 bases and J shed 5 bases, with 21 bases lying between them. The CDR3 is CASSPISMRSGTGELFF. DNA for the CDR3: TGTGCCAGCAGTCCTATCTCGATGAGGAGCGGGACCGGGGAGCTGTTTTTT.

This clone was seen only a few times. CDR3 protein: CASSLEVRADTQYF. CDR3 coding DNA: TGTGCCAGCAGCCTCGAAGTCCGCGCAGATACGCAGTATTTT. The chain uses TRBV7-2 and TRBJ2-3, with D uncertain. The CDR3 covers 14 residues. The V end was cut by 5 bases, the J end by 4 bases, with 13 bases between. Germline V lookup: CDR1 SGHTA, CDR2 FQGNSA.

The chain joins TRBV7-9 to TRBJ1-1; D gene ambiguous. Deletions cut 5 bases from V and 6 bases from J, with 10 bases between. CDR3 length: 12 amino acids. The germline CDR1 and CDR2 sequences are SEHNR and FQNEAQ (reference sequence). The CDR3 sequence: CASSVNLAEAFF. The DNA of the CDR3 is TGTGCCAGCAGCGTAAATCTGGCTGAAGCTTTCTTT.

The V gene is TRBV5-4, the J gene TRBJ1-2, with D perhaps matching TRBD1 (5 bases). The CDR3 runs to 14 residues. The V gene lost 4 bases and the J gene lost 4 bases, with 14 bases spanning the gap. The germline gives CDR1 SGHNT, CDR2 YYREEE (reference sequence). The DNA of the CDR3 is TGTGCCAGCAGCGACACGGGACGGAGCTATGGCTACACCTTC. This gives the protein CASSDTGRSYGYTF.

This clone was counted a few times. V and J are TRBV4-1 and TRBJ1-4; 8 positions match TRBD1. With 0 bases clipped from V and 6 bases from J, the junction kept 3 bases outside the gene matches. Per germline, CDR1 MGHRA and CDR2 YSYEKL. The CDR3 extends over 15 amino acids. The CDR3 reads CASSQDGQGDEKLFF. The CDR3 nucleotides are TGCGCCAGCAGCCAAGATGGACAGGGTGATGAAAAACTGTTTTTT.

Regarding this clone: Germline is not matched at one junction end, which may reflect a read error. This chain uses TRBV15 with TRBJ2-5; D gene unclear. CDR3 length equals 13 residues. CDR1 and CDR2 (germline): LNHNV, YYDKDF (reference sequence). This CDR3 is CATSRTDQETQYF. Here the CDR3 DNA reads TGTGCCACCAGCAGAACGGACCAGGAGACCCAGTACTTC. Combining the CDR3 with reference TRBV15 and TRBJ2-5 gives the whole variable domain DAMVIQNPRYQVTQFGKPVTLSCSQTLNHNVMYWYQQKSSQAPKLLFHYYDKDFNNEADTPDNFQSRRPNTSFCFLDIRSPGLGDTAMYLCATSRTDQETQYFGPGTRLLVL.

This clone has a single count. The chain joins TRBV20-1 to TRBJ1-2; the D is unclear. Germline CDR1 DFQATT, CDR2 SNEGSKA (reference sequence). The V end lost 6 bases, the J end lost 2 bases, and 7 bases lay between the germline ends. The CDR3 consists of 11 residues. The CDR3 DNA follows: TGCAGTGCCCTCGTAAACTATGGCTACACCTTC. It yields the protein CSALVNYGYTF.

This chain uses TRBV2 with TRBJ2-7; D unclear. CDR3 length: 14 residues. The V gene's germline CDR1 is SNHLY and CDR2 FYNNEI. V dropped 3 bases and J dropped 6 bases, with 15 bases sitting between them. CDR3: CASSDGQVYGEQYF. Written as DNA, the CDR3 is TGTGCCAGCAGTGACGGCCAGGTCTATGGCGAGCAGTACTTC.

The rearrangement uses TRBV5-1 and TRBJ1-2; D uncertain. The CDR3 is made up of 13 amino acids. Germline-derived CDR1 and CDR2 are SGHRS and YFSETQ. V lost 7 bases and J lost 6, with 16 bases in between. CDR3 bases: TGCGCCAGCCAGCCCACACCGAAACATGGCTACACCTTC. Its translation is CASQPTPKHGYTF.

The gene calls are TRBV5-6 and TRBJ2-5; TRBD1 matches at 12 bases. CDR3 length: 16 residues. Looked up from germline, CDR1 is SGHDT and CDR2 is YYEEEE. The V segment lost 2 bases and the J segment 6 bases; nucleotides outside the gene matches: 8. CDR3 residues: CASSFPGTGGVKTQYF. The CDR3 region has the DNA TGTGCCAGCAGCTTCCCCGGGACAGGGGGCGTAAAGACCCAGTACTTC.